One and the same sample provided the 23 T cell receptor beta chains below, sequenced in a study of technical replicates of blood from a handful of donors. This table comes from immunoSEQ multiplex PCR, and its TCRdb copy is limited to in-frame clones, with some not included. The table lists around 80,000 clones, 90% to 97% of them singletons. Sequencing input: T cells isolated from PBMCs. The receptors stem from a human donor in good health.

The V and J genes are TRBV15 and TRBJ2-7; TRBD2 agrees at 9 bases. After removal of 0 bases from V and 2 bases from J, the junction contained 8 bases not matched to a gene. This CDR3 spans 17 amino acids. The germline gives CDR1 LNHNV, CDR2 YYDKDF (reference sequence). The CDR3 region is CATSRDEVLAGTYEQYF. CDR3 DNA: TGTGCCACCAGCAGAGATGAGGTACTAGCGGGCACCTACGAGCAGTACTTC.

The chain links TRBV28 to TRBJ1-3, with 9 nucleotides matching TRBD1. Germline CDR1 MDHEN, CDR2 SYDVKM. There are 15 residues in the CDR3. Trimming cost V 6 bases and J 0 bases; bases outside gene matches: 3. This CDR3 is CASRAQGASGNTIYF. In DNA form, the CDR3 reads TGTGCCAGCAGAGCACAGGGGGCCTCTGGAAACACCATATATTTT.

CDR3 coding DNA: TGTGCCAGCAGCTTGGTGGTGGCAGGCACGGAAGGCTACACCTTC. Encoded protein: CASSLVVAGTEGYTF. The gene calls are TRBV5-4 and TRBJ1-2, with D unclear. The germline CDR1 and CDR2 sequences are SGHNT and YYREEE (reference sequence). CDR3 length: 15 amino acids. V dropped 0 bases and J dropped 8 bases, with 17 bases sitting between them.

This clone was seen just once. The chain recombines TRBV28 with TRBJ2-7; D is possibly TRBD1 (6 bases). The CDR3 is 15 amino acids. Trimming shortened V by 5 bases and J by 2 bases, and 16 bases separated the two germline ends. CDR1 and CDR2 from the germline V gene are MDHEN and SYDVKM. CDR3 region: CASSPLGQRAYEQYF. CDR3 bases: TGTGCCAGCAGTCCCCTAGGACAGAGAGCCTACGAGCAGTACTTC. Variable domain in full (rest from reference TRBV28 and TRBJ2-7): DVKVTQSSRYLVKRTGEKVFLECVQDMDHENMFWYRQDPGLGLRLIYFSYDVKMKEKGDIPEGYSVSREKKERFSLILESASTNQTSMYLCASSPLGQRAYEQYFGPGTRLTVT.

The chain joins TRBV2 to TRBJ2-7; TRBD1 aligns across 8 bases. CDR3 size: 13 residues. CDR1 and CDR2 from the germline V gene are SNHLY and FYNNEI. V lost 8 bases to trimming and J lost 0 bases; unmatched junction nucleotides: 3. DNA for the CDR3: TGTGCCAGCGGCGACAGGGGCTCCTACGAGCAGTACTTC. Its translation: CASGDRGSYEQYF. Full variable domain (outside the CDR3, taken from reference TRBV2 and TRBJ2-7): EPEVTQTPSHQVTQMGQEVILRCVPISNHLYFYWYRQILGQKVEFLVSFYNNEISEKSEIFDDQFSVERPDGSNFTLKIRSTKLEDSAMYFCASGDRGSYEQYFGPGTRLTVT.

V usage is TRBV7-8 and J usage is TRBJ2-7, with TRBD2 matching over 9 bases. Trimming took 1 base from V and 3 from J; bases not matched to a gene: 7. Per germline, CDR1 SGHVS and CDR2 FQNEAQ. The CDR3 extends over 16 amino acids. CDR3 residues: CASSLGAGGGIYEQYF. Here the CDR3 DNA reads TGTGCCAGCAGCTTAGGGGCGGGAGGGGGAATCTACGAGCAGTACTTC. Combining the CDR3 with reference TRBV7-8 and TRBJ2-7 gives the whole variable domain GAGVSQSPRYKVAKRGQDVALRCDPISGHVSLFWYQQALGQGPEFLTYFQNEAQLDKSGLPSDRFFAERPEGSVSTLKIQRTQQEDSAVYLCASSLGAGGGIYEQYFGPGTRLTVT.

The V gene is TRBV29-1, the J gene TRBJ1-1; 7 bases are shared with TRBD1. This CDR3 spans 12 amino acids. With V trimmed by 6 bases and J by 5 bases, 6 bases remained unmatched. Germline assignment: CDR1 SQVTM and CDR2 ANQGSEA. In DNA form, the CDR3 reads TGCAGCGTGGAGGGGGCTGATACTGAAGCTTTCTTT. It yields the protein CSVEGADTEAFF.

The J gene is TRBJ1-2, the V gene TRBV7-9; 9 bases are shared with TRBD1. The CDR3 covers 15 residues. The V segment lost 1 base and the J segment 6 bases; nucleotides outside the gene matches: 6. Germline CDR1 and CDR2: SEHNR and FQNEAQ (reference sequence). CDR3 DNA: TGTGCCAGCAGCTTAGGGACAGGGGACCTTGATGGCTACACCTTC. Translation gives CASSLGTGDLDGYTF.

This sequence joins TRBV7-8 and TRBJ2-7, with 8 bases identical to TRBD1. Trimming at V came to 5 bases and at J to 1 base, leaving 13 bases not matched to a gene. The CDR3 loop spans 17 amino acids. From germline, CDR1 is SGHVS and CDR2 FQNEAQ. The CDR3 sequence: CASSREALDRESYEQYF. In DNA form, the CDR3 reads TGTGCCAGCAGCCGAGAGGCCCTGGACAGGGAATCCTACGAGCAGTACTTC.

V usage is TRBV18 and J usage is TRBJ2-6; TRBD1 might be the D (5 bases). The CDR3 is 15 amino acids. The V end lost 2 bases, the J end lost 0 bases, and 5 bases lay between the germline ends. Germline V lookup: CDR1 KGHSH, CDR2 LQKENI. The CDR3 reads CASSPDSSGANVLTF. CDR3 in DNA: TGTGCCAGCTCACCAGACAGCTCTGGGGCCAACGTCCTGACTTTC.

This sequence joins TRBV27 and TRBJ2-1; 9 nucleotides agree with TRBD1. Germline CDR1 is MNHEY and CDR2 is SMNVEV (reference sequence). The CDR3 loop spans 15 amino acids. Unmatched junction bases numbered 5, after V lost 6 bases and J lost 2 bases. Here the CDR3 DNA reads TGTGCCAGCAGAAGGACAGGGGAAGCCTACAATGAGCAGTTCTTC. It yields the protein CASRRTGEAYNEQFF.

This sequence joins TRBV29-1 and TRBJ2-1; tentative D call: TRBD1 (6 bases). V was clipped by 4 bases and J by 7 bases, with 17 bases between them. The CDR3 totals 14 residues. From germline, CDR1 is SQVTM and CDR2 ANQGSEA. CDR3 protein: CSVGFGGHGNEQFF. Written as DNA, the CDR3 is TGCAGCGTTGGGTTTGGGGGACATGGGAATGAGCAGTTCTTC.

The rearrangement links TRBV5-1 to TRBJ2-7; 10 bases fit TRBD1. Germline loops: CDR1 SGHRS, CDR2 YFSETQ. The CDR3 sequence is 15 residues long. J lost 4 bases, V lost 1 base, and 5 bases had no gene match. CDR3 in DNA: TGCGCCAGCAGCTTGATGGGACAGGGGCAGTACGAGCAGTACTTC. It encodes CASSLMGQGQYEQYF.

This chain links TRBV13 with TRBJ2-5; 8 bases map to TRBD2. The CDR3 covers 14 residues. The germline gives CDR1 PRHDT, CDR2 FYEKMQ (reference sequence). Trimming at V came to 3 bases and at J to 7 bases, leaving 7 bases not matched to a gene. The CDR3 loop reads CASSFGRAKGTQYF. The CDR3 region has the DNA TGTGCCAGCAGCTTCGGGAGGGCCAAGGGGACCCAGTACTTC.

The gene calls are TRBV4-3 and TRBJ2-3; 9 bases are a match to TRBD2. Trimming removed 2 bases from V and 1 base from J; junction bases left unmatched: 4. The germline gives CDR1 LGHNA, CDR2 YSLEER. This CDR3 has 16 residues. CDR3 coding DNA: TGCGCCAGCAGCCAAATAGCGGGAGTGGGCACAGATACGCAGTATTTT. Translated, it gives CASSQIAGVGTDTQYF.

The CDR3 bases are TGTGCCAGCAGTTACCAGACCTACAATGAGCAGTTCTTC. This sequence encodes CASSYQTYNEQFF. V gene TRBV7-8 combines with J gene TRBJ2-1, with D hard to call. There are 13 residues in the CDR3. Trimming pared 6 bases from V and 2 bases from J, leaving 8 bases between. Germline V gives CDR1 SGHVS, CDR2 FQNEAQ.

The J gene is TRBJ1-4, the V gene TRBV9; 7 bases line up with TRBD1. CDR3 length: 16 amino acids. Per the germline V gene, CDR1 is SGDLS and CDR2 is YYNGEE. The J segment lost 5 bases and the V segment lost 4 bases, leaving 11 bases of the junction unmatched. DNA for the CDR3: TGTGCCAGCAGCCCCGGAGGAGGGACAGTGAATGAAAAACTGTTTTTT. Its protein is CASSPGGGTVNEKLFF.

CDR3: CASSPGQNYGYTF. The DNA of the CDR3 is TGTGCCAGCAGCCCGGGACAGAACTATGGCTACACCTTC. This chain joins TRBV11-3 and TRBJ1-2; 7 bases are a match to TRBD1. Losses at the gene ends were 5 bases for V and 2 bases for J; bases not matched to a gene: 2. Germline lookup yields CDR1 SGHNT and CDR2 YENEEA. CDR3 length: 13 residues.

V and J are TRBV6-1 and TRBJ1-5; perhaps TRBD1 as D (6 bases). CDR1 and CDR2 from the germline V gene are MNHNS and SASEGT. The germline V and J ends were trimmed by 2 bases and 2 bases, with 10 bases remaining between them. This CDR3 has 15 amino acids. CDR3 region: CASSEFRGGNQPQHF. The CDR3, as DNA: TGTGCCAGCAGTGAATTCAGGGGCGGCAATCAGCCCCAGCATTTT.

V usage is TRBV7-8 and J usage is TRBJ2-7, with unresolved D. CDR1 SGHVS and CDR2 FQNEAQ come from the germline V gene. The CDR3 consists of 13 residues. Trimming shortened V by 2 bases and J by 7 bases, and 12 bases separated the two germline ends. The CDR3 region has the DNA TGTGCCAGCAGCTTAAGCCCCCTCTCGGAGCAGTACTTC. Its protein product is CASSLSPLSEQYF.

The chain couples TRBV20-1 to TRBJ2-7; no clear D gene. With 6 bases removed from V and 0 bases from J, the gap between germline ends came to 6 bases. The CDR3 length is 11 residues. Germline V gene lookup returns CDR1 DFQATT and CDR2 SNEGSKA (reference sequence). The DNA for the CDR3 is TGCAGTGCCCCCTTCTCCTACGAGCAGTACTTC. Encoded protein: CSAPFSYEQYF.

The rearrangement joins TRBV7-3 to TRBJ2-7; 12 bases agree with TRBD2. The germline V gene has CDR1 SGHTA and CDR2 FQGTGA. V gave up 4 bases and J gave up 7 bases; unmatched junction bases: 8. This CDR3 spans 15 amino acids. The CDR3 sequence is CASSSRTSGISEQYF. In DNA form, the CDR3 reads TGTGCCAGCAGCTCCCGGACTAGCGGGATCTCAGAGCAGTACTTC.

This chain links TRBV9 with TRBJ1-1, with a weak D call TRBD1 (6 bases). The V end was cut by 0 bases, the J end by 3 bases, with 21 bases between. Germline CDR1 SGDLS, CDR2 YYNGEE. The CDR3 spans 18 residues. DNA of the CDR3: TGTGCCAGCAGCGTAGAGTCACAGGGTGGAACTTTAGACACTGAAGCTTTCTTT. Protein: CASSVESQGGTLDTEAFF.